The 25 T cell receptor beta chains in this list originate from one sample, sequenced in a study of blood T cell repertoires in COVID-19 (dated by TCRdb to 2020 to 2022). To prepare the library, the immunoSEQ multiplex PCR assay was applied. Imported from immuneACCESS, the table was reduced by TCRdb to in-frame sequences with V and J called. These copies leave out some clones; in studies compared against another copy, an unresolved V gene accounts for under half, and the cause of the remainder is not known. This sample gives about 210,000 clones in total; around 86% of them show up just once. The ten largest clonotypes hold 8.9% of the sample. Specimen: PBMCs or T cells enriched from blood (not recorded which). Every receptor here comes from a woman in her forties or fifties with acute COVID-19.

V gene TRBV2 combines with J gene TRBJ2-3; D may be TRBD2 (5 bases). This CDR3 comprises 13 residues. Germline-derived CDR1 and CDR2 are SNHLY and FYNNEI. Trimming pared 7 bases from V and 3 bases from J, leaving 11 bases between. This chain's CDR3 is CASIREVTDTQYF. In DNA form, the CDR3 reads TGTGCCAGCATTCGGGAAGTTACAGATACGCAGTATTTT.

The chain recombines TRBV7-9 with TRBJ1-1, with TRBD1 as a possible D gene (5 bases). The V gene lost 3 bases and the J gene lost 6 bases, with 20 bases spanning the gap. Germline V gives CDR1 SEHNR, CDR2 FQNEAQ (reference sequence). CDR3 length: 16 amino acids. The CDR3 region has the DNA TGTGCCAGCAGCTTCCCCCCGGCAGGGATCTCCCCTGAAGCTTTCTTT. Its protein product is CASSFPPAGISPEAFF.

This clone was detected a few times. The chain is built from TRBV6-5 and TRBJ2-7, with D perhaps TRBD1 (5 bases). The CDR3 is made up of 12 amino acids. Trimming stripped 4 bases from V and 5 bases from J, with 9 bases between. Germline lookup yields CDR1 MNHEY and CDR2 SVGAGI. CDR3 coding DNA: TGTGCCAGCAGTTCGCAGACAGACGAGCAGTACTTC. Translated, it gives CASSSQTDEQYF.

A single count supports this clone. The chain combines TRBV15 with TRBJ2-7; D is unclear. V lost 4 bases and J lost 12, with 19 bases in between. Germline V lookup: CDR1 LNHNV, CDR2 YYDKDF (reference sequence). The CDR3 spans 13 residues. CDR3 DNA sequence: TGTGCCACCAGCAAAGACCCGGGTTCTGTCGCGTACTTC. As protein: CATSKDPGSVAYF.

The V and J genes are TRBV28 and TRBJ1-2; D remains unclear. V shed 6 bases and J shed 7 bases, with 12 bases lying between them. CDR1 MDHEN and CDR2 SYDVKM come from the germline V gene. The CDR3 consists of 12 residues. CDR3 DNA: TGTGCCAGCAGCTCGGCTAGGCGTGGCTACACCTTC. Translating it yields CASSSARRGYTF.

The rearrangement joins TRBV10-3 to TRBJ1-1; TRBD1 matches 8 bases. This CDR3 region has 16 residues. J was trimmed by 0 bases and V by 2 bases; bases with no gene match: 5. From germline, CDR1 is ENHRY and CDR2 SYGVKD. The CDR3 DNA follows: TGTGCCATCAGTGAGAGAACGACAGGGGTGAACACTGAAGCTTTCTTT. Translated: CAISERTTGVNTEAFF.

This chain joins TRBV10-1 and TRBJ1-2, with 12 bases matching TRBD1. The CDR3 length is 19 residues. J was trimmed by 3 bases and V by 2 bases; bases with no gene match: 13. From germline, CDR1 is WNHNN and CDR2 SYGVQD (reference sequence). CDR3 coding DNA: TGCGCCAGCAGTGAGCCAGACCGGGACAGGGGGCCTCATCACTATGGCTACACCTTC. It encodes CASSEPDRDRGPHHYGYTF.

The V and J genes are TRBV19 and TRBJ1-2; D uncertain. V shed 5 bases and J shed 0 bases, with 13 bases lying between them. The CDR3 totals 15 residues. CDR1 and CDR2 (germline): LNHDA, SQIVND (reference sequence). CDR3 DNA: TGTGCCAGTAGTGGCGGGGTGGGAGCTAACTATGGCTACACCTTC. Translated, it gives CASSGGVGANYGYTF.

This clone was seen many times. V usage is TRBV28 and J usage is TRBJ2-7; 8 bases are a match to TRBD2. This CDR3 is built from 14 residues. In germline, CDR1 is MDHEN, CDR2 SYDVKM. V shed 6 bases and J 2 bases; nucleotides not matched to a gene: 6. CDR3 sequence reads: CASSTGTSPYEQYF. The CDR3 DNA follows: TGTGCCAGCAGCACCGGGACTAGTCCCTACGAGCAGTACTTC.

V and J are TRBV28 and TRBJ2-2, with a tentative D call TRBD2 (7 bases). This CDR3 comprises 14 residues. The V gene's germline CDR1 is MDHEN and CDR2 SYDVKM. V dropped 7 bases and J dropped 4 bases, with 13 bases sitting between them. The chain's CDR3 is CASTGGGGTGELFF. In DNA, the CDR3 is TGTGCCAGCACCGGGGGCGGGGGCACCGGGGAGCTGTTTTTT. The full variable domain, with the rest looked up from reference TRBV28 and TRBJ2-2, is DVKVTQSSRYLVKRTGEKVFLECVQDMDHENMFWYRQDPGLGLRLIYFSYDVKMKEKGDIPEGYSVSREKKERFSLILESASTNQTSMYLCASTGGGGTGELFFGEGSRLTVL.

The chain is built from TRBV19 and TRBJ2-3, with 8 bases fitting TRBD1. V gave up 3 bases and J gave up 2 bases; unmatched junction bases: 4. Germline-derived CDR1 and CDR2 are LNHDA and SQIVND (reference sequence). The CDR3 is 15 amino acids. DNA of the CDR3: TGTGCCAGTAGTATGGGACAGGTATTCACAGATACGCAGTATTTT. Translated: CASSMGQVFTDTQYF.

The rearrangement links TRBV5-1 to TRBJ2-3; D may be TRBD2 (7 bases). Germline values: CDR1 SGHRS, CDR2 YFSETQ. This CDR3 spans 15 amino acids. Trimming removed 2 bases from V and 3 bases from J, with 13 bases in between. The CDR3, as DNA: TGCGCCAGCAGCTTACAGGGAGGGGAGACAGATACGCAGTATTTT. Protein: CASSLQGGETDTQYF.

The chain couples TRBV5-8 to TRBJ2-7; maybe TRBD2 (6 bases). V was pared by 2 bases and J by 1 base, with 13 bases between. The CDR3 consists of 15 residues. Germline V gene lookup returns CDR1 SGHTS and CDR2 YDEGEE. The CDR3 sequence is CASSFTRAGSYEQYF. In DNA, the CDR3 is TGTGCCAGCAGCTTCACCAGGGCGGGGTCCTACGAGCAGTACTTC. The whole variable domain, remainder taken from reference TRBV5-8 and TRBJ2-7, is EAGVTQSPTHLIKTRGQQATLRCSPISGHTSVYWYQQALGLGLQFLLWYDEGEERNRGNFPPRFSGRQFPNYSSELNVNALELEDSALYLCASSFTRAGSYEQYFGPGTRLTVT.

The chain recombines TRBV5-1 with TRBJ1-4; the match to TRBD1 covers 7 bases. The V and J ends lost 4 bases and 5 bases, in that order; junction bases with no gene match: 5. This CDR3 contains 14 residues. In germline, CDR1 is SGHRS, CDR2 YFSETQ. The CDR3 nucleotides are TGCGCCAGCAGCCTACAGGGGAAGAATGAAAAACTGTTTTTT. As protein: CASSLQGKNEKLFF.

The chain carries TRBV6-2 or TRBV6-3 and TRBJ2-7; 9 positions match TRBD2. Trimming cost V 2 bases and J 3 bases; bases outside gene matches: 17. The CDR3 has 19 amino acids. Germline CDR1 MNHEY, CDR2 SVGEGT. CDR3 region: CASSYRKRDRGGVIYEQYF. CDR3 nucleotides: TGTGCCAGCAGTTACCGGAAAAGGGATCGCGGGGGGGTTATCTACGAGCAGTACTTC.

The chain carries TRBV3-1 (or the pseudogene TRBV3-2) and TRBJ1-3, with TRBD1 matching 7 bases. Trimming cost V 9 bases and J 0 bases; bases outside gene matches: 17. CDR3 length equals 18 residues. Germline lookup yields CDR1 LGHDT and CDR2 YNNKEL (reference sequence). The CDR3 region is CARGGQSSEYTSGNTIYF. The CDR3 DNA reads TGTGCCAGAGGGGGACAGTCATCCGAATATACCTCTGGAAACACCATATATTTT.

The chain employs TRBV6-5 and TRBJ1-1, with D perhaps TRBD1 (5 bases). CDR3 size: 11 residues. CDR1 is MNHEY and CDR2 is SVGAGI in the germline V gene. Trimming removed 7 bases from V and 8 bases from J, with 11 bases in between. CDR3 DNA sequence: TGTGCCAGCAACAAAAGGGGCGAAGCTTTCTTT. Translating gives CASNKRGEAFF.

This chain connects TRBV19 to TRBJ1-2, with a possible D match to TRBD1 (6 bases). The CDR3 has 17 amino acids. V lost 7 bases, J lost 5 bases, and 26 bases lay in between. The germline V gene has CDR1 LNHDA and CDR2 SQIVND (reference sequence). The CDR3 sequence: CASTPPGRKQGWYGYTF. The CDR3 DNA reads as TGTGCCAGTACCCCACCCGGTCGGAAACAGGGCTGGTATGGCTACACCTTC. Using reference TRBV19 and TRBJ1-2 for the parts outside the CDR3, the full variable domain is DGGITQSPKYLFRKEGQNVTLSCEQNLNHDAMYWYRQDPGQGLRLIYYSQIVNDFQKGDIAEGYSVSREKKESFPLTVTSAQKNPTAFYLCASTPPGRKQGWYGYTFGSGTRLTVV.

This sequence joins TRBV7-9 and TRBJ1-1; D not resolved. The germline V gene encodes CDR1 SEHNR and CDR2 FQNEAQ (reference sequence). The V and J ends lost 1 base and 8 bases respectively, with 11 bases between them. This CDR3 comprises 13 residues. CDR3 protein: CASSLVFSSEAFF. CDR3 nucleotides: TGTGCCAGCAGCTTAGTTTTTTCGTCGGAAGCTTTCTTT.

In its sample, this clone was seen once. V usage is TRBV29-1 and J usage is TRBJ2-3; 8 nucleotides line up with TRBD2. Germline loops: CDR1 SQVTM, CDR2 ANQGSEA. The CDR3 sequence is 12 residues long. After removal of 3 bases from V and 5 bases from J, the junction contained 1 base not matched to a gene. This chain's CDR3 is CSVESGGDTQYF. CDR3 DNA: TGCAGCGTTGAGAGCGGGGGAGATACGCAGTATTTT.

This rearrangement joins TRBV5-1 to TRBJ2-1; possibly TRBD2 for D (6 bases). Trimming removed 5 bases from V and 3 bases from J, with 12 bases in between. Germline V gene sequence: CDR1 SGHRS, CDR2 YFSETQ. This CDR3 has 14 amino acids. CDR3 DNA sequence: TGCGCCAGCAGTCCTGGCGGGGACTACAATGAGCAGTTCTTC. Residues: CASSPGGDYNEQFF. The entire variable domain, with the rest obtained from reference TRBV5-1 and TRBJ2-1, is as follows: KAGVTQTPRYLIKTRGQQVTLSCSPISGHRSVSWYQQTPGQGLQFLFEYFSETQRNKGNFPGRFSGRQFSNSRSEMNVSTLELGDSALYLCASSPGGDYNEQFFGPGTRLTVL.

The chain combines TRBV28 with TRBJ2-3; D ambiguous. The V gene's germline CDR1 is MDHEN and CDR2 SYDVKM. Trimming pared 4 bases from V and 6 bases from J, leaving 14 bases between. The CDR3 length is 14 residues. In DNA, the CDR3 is TGTGCCAGCAGTTGGCAGGTTTTGCTGGATACGCAGTATTTT. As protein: CASSWQVLLDTQYF.

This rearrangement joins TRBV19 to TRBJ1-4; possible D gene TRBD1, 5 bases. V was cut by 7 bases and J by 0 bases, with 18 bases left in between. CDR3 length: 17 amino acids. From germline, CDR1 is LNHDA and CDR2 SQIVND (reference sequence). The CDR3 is CASTYSSGGPTNEKLFF. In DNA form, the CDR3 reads TGTGCCAGTACCTATTCTTCGGGGGGACCAACTAATGAAAAACTGTTTTTT. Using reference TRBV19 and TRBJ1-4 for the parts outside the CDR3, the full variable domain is DGGITQSPKYLFRKEGQNVTLSCEQNLNHDAMYWYRQDPGQGLRLIYYSQIVNDFQKGDIAEGYSVSREKKESFPLTVTSAQKNPTAFYLCASTYSSGGPTNEKLFFGSGTQLSVL.

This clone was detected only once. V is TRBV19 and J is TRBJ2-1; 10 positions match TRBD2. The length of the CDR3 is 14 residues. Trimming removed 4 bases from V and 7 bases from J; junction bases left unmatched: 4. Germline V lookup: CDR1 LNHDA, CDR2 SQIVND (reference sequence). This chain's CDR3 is CASSTSGSKNEQFF. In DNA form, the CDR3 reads TGTGCCAGTAGTACTAGCGGGAGTAAAAATGAGCAGTTCTTC.

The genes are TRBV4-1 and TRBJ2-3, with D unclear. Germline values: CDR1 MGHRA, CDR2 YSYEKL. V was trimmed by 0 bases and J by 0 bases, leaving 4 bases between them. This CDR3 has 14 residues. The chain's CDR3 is CASSQDLSTDTQYF. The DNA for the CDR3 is TGCGCCAGCAGCCAAGATCTTAGCACAGATACGCAGTATTTT.